The text below deals with one T cell receptor beta chain. Its antigen remains unknown. Germline CDR1 reads KGHSH; CDR2 reads LQKENI. The CDR3 contains 15 residues. The V gene lost 6 bases and the J gene lost 4 bases, with 15 bases spanning the gap. Each sample's TCRB immunosequencing used 450 to 550 nanograms of biopsy DNA. The data were produced by immunoSEQ multiplex PCR, yet TCRdb's version contains in-frame clones alone and is incomplete. Altogether more than 25,000 clones are present, over 75% being singletons, with the ten largest covering under 20%. The source of the sample is a study of T cell repertoires in ileal Crohn's disease. Background on the study: Surgery for a complication: stricturing in approximately 60%, penetrating in approximately 39%. General study results and limits: Every patient over 26.8% clonality showed endoscopic recurrence. Clonal expansions were more frequent in active smokers than non-smokers at surgery.

The chain has TRBV18 and TRBJ1-4, with D possibly being TRBD1 (6 bases). This sequence originates from an adult with Crohn's disease. The sample comprised ileal tissue. CDR3 residues: CASSPLGAGNEKLFF. The CDR3, as DNA: TGTGCCAGCTCCCCCCTGGGGGCGGGTAATGAAAAACTGTTTTTT.